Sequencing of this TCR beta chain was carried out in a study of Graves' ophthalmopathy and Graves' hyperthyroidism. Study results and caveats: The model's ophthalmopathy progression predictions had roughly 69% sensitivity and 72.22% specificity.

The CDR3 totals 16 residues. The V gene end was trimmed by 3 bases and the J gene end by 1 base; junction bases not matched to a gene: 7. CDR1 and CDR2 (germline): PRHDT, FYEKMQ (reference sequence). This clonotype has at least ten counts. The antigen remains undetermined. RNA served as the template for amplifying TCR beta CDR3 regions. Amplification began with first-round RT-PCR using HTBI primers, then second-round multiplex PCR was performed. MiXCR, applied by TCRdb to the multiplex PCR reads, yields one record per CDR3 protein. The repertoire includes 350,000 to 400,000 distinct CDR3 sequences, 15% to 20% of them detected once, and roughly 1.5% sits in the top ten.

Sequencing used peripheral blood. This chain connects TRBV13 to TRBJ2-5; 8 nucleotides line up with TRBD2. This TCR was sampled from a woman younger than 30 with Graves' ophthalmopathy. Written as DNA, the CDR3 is TGTGCCAGCAGCTTTGCTGAACTAGCGGCCCAAGAGACCCAGTACTTC. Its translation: CASSFAELAAQETQYF.